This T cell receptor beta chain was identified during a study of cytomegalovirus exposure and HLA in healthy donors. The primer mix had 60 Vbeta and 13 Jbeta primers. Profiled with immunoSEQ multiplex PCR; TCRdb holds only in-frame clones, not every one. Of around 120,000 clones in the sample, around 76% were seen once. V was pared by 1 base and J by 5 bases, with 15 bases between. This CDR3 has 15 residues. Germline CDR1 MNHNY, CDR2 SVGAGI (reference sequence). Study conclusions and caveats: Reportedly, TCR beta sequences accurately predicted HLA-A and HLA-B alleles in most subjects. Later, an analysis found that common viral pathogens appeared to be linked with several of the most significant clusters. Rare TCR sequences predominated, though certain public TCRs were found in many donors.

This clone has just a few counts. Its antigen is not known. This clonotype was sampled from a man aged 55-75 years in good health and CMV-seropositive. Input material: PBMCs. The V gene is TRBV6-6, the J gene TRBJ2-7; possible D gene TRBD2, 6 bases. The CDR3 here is CASSYWRTGEDEQYF. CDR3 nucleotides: TGTGCCAGCAGTTACTGGCGAACGGGAGAGGACGAGCAGTACTTC.